The rows below give T cell receptor beta chains drawn from one sample of a study of technical replicates of blood from several donors. Clones were sequenced by immunoSEQ multiplex PCR, and TCRdb holds only the in-frame ones, with some missing. The sample yields under 70,000 clones, just over 85% seen once. Sequenced: PBMCs. All receptors come from a human donor in good health. Some clones in this sample may be carry-over from other donors' samples. Each CDR3 is given with its conserved first and last residue. Each record gives: clone size, V gene, J gene, D gene, CDR3 length, CDR3 protein, CDR3 DNA. The D gene is left open where the match is weak. Expanded clones are given a class, and other clones once, few, many or no size at all.

>-|TRBV5-1|TRBJ2-7|TRBD1|15
CASSDSGTGTYEQYF
TGCGCCAGCAGCGATTCCGGGACAGGGACCTACGAGCAGTACTTC
>-|TRBV4-1|TRBJ1-1|-|12
CASSQRGTEAFF
TGCGCCAGCAGCCAACGGGGGACTGAAGCTTTCTTT
>-|TRBV6-1|TRBJ1-6|-|14
CASNPVRGNSPLHF
TGTGCCAGCAACCCTGTCAGGGGAAATTCACCCCTCCACTTT
>-|TRBV6-4|TRBJ2-1|-|14
CASSSTGEVREQFF
TGTGCCAGCAGTAGCACAGGGGAGGTCAGGGAGCAGTTCTTC
>-|TRBV10-3|TRBJ2-2|-|12
CAISETIGELFF
TGTGCCATCAGTGAGACAATCGGGGAGCTGTTTTTT
>-|TRBV4-3|TRBJ2-1|TRBD2|20
CASSQEGGSGSDFTRRRQFF
TGCGCCAGCAGCCAAGAAGGCGGTAGCGGGAGTGATTTTACCCGTCGACGGCAGTTCTTC
>-|TRBV5-5|TRBJ2-1|-|13
CASSFASYNEQFF
TGTGCCAGCAGCTTTGCTAGCTACAATGAGCAGTTCTTC
>few|TRBV4-3|TRBJ2-7|-|16
CASSQERTLGGAEQYF
TGCGCCAGCAGCCAAGAACGGACCCTCGGCGGGGCCGAGCAGTACTTC
>-|TRBV6-6|TRBJ2-7|-|14
CASSSPPSSYEQYF
TGTGCCAGCAGTTCCCCCCCGTCCTCCTACGAGCAGTACTTC
>few|TRBV11-3|TRBJ1-1|-|14
CASSLRGLNTEAFF
TGTGCCAGCAGCTTAAGAGGTCTGAACACTGAAGCTTTCTTT
>-|TRBV6-1|TRBJ1-4|TRBD1|14
CASSGWDSYEKLFF
TGTGCCAGCTCAGGGTGGGACAGTTATGAAAAACTGTTTTTT
>-|TRBV10-3|TRBJ2-7|-|14
CAISELAVSYEQYF
TGTGCCATCAGTGAGTTGGCAGTATCCTACGAGCAGTACTTC
>few|TRBV7-9|TRBJ2-7|TRBD2|14
CASSPLAGGYEQYF
TGTGCCAGCAGCCCCCTGGCGGGAGGCTACGAGCAGTACTTC
>-|TRBV30|TRBJ1-5|-|15
CAWSRRGSSNQPQHF
TGTGCCTGGAGCCGGCGGGGGAGTAGCAATCAGCCCCAGCATTTT
>-|TRBV5-4|TRBJ2-2|-|16
CASSLATRKNTGELFF
TGTGCCAGCAGCTTGGCGACTAGGAAAAACACCGGGGAGCTGTTTTTT
>-|TRBV5-6|TRBJ2-2|-|13
CASTPANTGELFF
TGTGCCAGCACCCCGGCGAACACCGGGGAGCTGTTTTTT
>-|TRBV5-4|TRBJ2-7|TRBD2|14
CASSSPGGVYEQYF
TGTGCCAGCAGCTCGCCGGGAGGGGTCTACGAGCAGTACTTC
>few|TRBV15|TRBJ1-5|-|15
CATSREAGSNQPQHF
TGTGCCACCAGCAGAGAGGCTGGGAGTAATCAGCCCCAGCATTTT
>-|TRBV9|TRBJ2-5|TRBD2|17
CASSVGIGRGGQETQYF
TGTGCCAGCAGCGTAGGGATCGGGCGGGGGGGGCAAGAGACCCAGTACTTC
>-|TRBV6-4|TRBJ2-3|TRBD2|17
CASSPGLAGGGTDTQYF
TGTGCCAGCAGCCCAGGACTAGCGGGAGGTGGCACAGATACGCAGTATTTT
>-|TRBV5-1|TRBJ1-2|TRBD1|14
CASSSGQGHYGYTF
TGCGCCAGCAGCTCGGGACAGGGACACTATGGCTACACCTTC
>-|TRBV7-8|TRBJ2-1|TRBD2|17
CASSPRRVAGGGGEQFF
TGTGCCAGCAGCCCTAGGCGGGTAGCGGGAGGAGGAGGCGAGCAGTTCTTC
>-|TRBV9|TRBJ2-1|-|15
CASSADRTLHNEQFF
TGTGCCAGCAGTGCCGACAGGACTTTACACAATGAGCAGTTCTTC
>once|TRBV6-1|TRBJ1-2|-|13
CATSGGLYYGYTF
TGTGCCACGAGCGGAGGACTTTATTATGGCTACACCTTC
>-|TRBV7-9|TRBJ1-1|-|14
CASSWDTMNTEAFF
TGTGCCAGCAGCTGGGACACTATGAACACTGAAGCTTTCTTT
>-|TRBV29-1|TRBJ2-1|TRBD1|11
CSRTGGGEQFF
TGCAGCCGGACAGGGGGCGGTGAGCAGTTCTTC
>-|TRBV11-3|TRBJ2-3|TRBD2|12
CASTRGEGTQYF
TGTGCCAGCACGCGGGGGGAAGGTACGCAGTATTTT
>-|TRBV5-1|TRBJ2-1|TRBD2|14
CASSSLAGYNEQFF
TGCGCCAGCAGCTCACTAGCGGGGTACAATGAGCAGTTCTTC
>-|TRBV11-2|TRBJ2-5|-|16
CASSLPTASLQETQYF
TGTGCCAGCAGCTTACCGACTGCCTCCCTCCAAGAGACCCAGTACTTC
>-|TRBV6-1|TRBJ2-7|TRBD1|17
CAISELRDRRKGYEQYF
TGTGCCATCAGTGAGCTCCGGGACAGGAGAAAGGGCTACGAGCAGTACTTC
>once|TRBV15|TRBJ1-5|-|16
CATSRDRGAGVQPQHF
TGTGCCACCAGCAGAGATCGGGGGGCAGGGGTCCAGCCCCAGCATTTT
>-|TRBV9|TRBJ2-3|-|14
CASSVGPGSDTQYF
TGTGCCAGCAGCGTAGGACCCGGGAGCGATACGCAGTATTTT
>once|TRBV10-3|TRBJ2-3|TRBD2|16
CAISGLAGGDTDTQYF
TGTGCCATCAGTGGACTAGCGGGGGGGGACACAGATACGCAGTATTTT
>-|TRBV18|TRBJ2-6|-|17
CASSPTGGLSGANVLTF
TGTGCCAGCTCACCGACGGGGGGCCTCTCTGGGGCCAACGTCCTGACTTTC
>-|TRBV7-6|TRBJ2-7|-|15
CASSKTGLGSYEQYF
TGTGCCAGCAGCAAAACGGGACTCGGGTCCTACGAGCAGTACTTC
>-|TRBV28|TRBJ1-5|-|18
CASSLFGRVGYSNQPQHF
TGTGCCAGCAGTTTATTCGGCAGGGTGGGTTATAGCAATCAGCCCCAGCATTTT
>-|TRBV10-2|TRBJ2-7|-|12
CASSDQASVQYF
TGCGCCAGCAGTGACCAGGCTTCTGTGCAGTACTTC
>-|TRBV6-5|TRBJ1-1|TRBD1|15
CASTPVTGANTEAFF
TGTGCCAGCACTCCCGTAACAGGGGCGAACACTGAAGCTTTCTTT
>-|TRBV11-2|TRBJ2-5|TRBD1|14
CASSRDRGRETQYF
TGTGCCAGCAGCAGAGACAGGGGCAGAGAGACCCAGTACTTC
>-|TRBV7-9|TRBJ1-2|-|14
CASSLARVNYGYTF
TGTGCCAGCAGCTTAGCGCGAGTTAACTATGGCTACACCTTC
>-|TRBV4-3|TRBJ2-1|TRBD1|15
CASSPETGGGNEQFF
TGCGCCAGCAGCCCTGAGACAGGGGGCGGCAATGAGCAGTTCTTC
>few|TRBV2|TRBJ1-2|-|14
CASGTNDFGYGYTF
TGTGCCAGCGGGACAAATGATTTTGGCTATGGCTACACCTTC
>-|TRBV19|TRBJ1-1|TRBD1|15
CASSIRTGYGTEAFF
TGTGCCAGTAGTATTAGGACAGGGTATGGCACTGAAGCTTTCTTT
>medium-sized|TRBV9|TRBJ2-7|TRBD2|19
CASSAGGLAGVPRSYEQYF
TGTGCCAGCAGCGCCGGGGGACTAGCGGGAGTCCCTCGGTCCTACGAGCAGTACTTC
>-|TRBV18|TRBJ2-5|-|14
CASSPGQYQETQYF
TGTGCCAGCTCACCAGGGCAGTACCAAGAGACCCAGTACTTC
>-|TRBV19|TRBJ2-7|-|16
CASSKGLTALSYEQYF
TGTGCCAGTAGTAAGGGGTTGACAGCCTTATCCTACGAGCAGTACTTC
>-|TRBV5-1|TRBJ2-7|TRBD1|14
CASSPDRVGYEQYF
TGCGCCAGCAGCCCGGACAGGGTAGGGTACGAGCAGTACTTC
>-|TRBV29-1|TRBJ1-1|-|13
CSVGRDRNTEAFF
TGCAGCGTTGGTAGAGATAGGAACACTGAAGCTTTCTTT
>-|TRBV10-3|TRBJ2-2|-|13
CAIRQGGTGELFF
TGTGCCATCAGACAGGGGGGGACCGGGGAGCTGTTTTTT
>many|TRBV9|TRBJ1-1|TRBD1|13
CASSRGGVTEAFF
TGTGCCAGCAGTCGAGGGGGCGTCACTGAAGCTTTCTTT
>-|TRBV6-5|TRBJ1-2|TRBD1|15
CASTSRDRGDYGYTF
TGTGCCAGCACAAGTAGAGACAGGGGAGACTATGGCTACACCTTC
>-|TRBV27|TRBJ2-7|-|14
CASSLRGAGYEQYF
TGTGCCAGCAGTCTTCGGGGGGCGGGGTACGAGCAGTACTTC
>-|TRBV14|TRBJ1-1|-|13
CASRPTPYTEAFF
TGTGCCAGCAGACCCACACCATACACTGAAGCTTTCTTT
>-|TRBV7-2|TRBJ2-7|-|14
CASSLRTEAYEQYF
TGTGCCAGCAGCCTAAGGACGGAGGCCTACGAGCAGTACTTC
>once|TRBV29-1|TRBJ2-1|-|14
CSVRGLGGNNEQFF
TGCAGCGTCCGGGGCTTGGGGGGTAACAATGAGCAGTTCTTC
>-|TRBV7-3|TRBJ1-1|-|13
CASSLKAATEAFF
TGTGCCAGCAGCTTAAAGGCGGCTACTGAAGCTTTCTTT